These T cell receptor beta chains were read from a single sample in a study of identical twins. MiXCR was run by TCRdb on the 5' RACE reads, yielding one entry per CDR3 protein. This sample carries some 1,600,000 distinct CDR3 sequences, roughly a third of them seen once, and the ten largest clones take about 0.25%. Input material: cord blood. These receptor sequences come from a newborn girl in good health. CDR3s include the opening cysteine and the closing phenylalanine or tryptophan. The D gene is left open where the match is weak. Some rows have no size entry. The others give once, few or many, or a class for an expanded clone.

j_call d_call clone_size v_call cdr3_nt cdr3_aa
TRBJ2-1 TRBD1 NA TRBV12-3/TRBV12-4 TGTGCCACCTCTAGTGGGGGACAGGGGGACAATGAGCAGTTCTTC CATSSGGQGDNEQFF
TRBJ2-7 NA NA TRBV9 TGTGCCAGCAGCGCCCATTCGGAATTCTACGAGCAGTACTTC CASSAHSEFYEQYF
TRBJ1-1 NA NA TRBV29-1 TGCAGCGTCGCTACCGGGACAAGTGAAGCTTTCTTT CSVATGTSEAFF
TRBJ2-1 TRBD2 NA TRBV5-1 TGCGCCAGCAGCTTGGTGGCTAGCGGGATCTACAATGAGCAGTTCTTC CASSLVASGIYNEQFF
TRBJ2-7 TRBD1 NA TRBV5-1 TGCGCCAGCAGCCCATTTTGGACAGGGGGCTCCTACGAGCAGTACTTC CASSPFWTGGSYEQYF
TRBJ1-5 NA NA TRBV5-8 TGTGCCAGCAGCCGCGAGGACGGCAATCAGCCCCAGCATTTT CASSREDGNQPQHF
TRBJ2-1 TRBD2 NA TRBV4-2 TGTGCCAGCAGCCGCCCGACACTAGCGAGGCTTAGGCATGAGCAGTTCTTC CASSRPTLARLRHEQFF
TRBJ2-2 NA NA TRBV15 TGTGCCACCAGCAGAGATGGGGGAGCCGGGGAGCTGTTTTTT CATSRDGGAGELFF
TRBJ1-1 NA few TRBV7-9 TGTGCCAGCAGCAACCGGGACAAGAACACTGAAGCTTTCTTT CASSNRDKNTEAFF
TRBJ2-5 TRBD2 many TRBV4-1 TGCGCCAGCAGCCAAGGACTAGCGCAAGAGACCCAGTACTTC CASSQGLAQETQYF
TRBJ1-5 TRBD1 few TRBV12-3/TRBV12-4 TGTGCCAGCAGTGCGCAGGGGGCCGCTCAGCCCCAGCATTTT CASSAQGAAQPQHF
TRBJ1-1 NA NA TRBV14 TGTGCCAGCAGCCACACCTTCACAGGGCCCGGGACTTTCTTT CASSHTFTGPGTFF
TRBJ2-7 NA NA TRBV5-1 TGCGCCAGCAGCACACAAGGACACCACACCTACGAGCAGTACTTC CASSTQGHHTYEQYF
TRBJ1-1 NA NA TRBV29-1 TGCAGCGTCGTCCCGCGGTTTTCGAACACTGAAGCTTTCTTT CSVVPRFSNTEAFF
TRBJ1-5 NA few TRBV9 TGTGCCAGCAGCGCCGGCGGGGGGAACAATCAGCCCCAGCATTTT CASSAGGGNNQPQHF
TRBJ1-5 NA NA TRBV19 TGTGCCAGTAGTATAGATCGAGGGCCCCAGCATTTT CASSIDRGPQHF
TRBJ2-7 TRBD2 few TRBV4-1 TGCGCCAGCAGCCAAGTTGCTAGCGGGCCATCCTACGAGCAGTACTTC CASSQVASGPSYEQYF
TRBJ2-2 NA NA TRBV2 TGTGCCAGCAGCTGGACCCGTACGAACACCGGGGAGCTGTTTTTT CASSWTRTNTGELFF
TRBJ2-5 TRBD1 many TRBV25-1 TGTGCCAGCAGTGAAGAAGGAACAGGGGATGGAGGAAACCAAGAGACCCAGTACTTC CASSEEGTGDGGNQETQYF
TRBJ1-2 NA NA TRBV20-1 TGCAGTGCTAGAGGGAACGGCTACACCTTC CSARGNGYTF
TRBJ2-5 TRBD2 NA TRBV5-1 TGCGCCAGCAGCTCCGTAGCGGGGGTACAAGAGACCCAGTACTTC CASSSVAGVQETQYF
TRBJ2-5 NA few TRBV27 TGTGCCAGCAGTTTAGGATCTAGGCCTGGGATGCAGACCCAGTACTTC CASSLGSRPGMQTQYF
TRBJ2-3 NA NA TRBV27 TGTGCCAGCAGACGACCGGGATCACCCACAGATACGCAGTATTTT CASRRPGSPTDTQYF
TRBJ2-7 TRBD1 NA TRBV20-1 TGCAGTGCTCCCGGGACAGGGGGCGTGTACGAGCAGTACTTC CSAPGTGGVYEQYF
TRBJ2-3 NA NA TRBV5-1 TGCGCCAGCAGCATAACGACTAGCACAGATACGCAGTATTTT CASSITTSTDTQYF
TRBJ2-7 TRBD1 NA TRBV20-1 TGCAGTGCTAGCCGACAGGGGGCCCCTTACAATGAGCAGTACTTC CSASRQGAPYNEQYF
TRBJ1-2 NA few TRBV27 TGTGCCAGCAGTTTATCTGGCAGGAGCCAGTACTATGGCTACACCTTC CASSLSGRSQYYGYTF
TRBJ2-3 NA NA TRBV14 TGTGCCAGCAGCCAAGATGGAATGACAGTCACAGATACGCAGTATTTT CASSQDGMTVTDTQYF
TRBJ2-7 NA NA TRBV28 TGTGCCAGCAGCCCCCTACAGGTTCCCTACGAGCAGTACTTC CASSPLQVPYEQYF
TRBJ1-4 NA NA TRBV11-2 TGTGCCAGCAGCCAATTACAGGGAAGGTTGGAAAAACTGTTTTTT CASSQLQGRLEKLFF
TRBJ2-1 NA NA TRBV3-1 TGTGCCAGCAGCCAAAGGCCCTCGTTGAGTTACAATGAGCAGTTCTTC CASSQRPSLSYNEQFF
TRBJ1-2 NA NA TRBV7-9 TGTGCCAGCAGCCCACGGGACCCGAGCTATGGCTACACCTTC CASSPRDPSYGYTF
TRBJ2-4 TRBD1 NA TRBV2 TGTGCCAGCAGTGAAGCGCTCATAGGGACAGGGGGCGCGTTTCAGTACTTC CASSEALIGTGGAFQYF
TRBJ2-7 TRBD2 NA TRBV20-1 TGCAGTGCTAGATCAGTTAGCGGGAAGAGCGAGCAGTACTTC CSARSVSGKSEQYF
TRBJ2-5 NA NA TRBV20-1 TGCAGTGCCGACGGAGACCAAGAGACCCTGTACTTC CSADGDQETLYF
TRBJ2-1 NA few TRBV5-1 TGCGTCAGCAGCTTGCCTACGACAGGTTTCTCCTACAATGAGCAGTTCTTC CVSSLPTTGFSYNEQFF
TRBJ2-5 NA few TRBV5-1 TGCGCCAGCAGTCATCAGGGCCCGGGTTTCCAAGAGACCCAGTACTTC CASSHQGPGFQETQYF
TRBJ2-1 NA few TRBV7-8 TGTGCCAGCAACCGAGGGGGAAGTGGTGTTGTTGAGCAGTTCTTC CASNRGGSGVVEQFF
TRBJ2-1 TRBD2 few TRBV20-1 TGCAGTGCTAGAGAGACCCCTAGCGGGGGGGCGAATGAGCAGTTCTTC CSARETPSGGANEQFF
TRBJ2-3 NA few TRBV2 TGTGCCAGCAGTGCGGTGGGAGTGATCACAGATACGCAGTATTTT CASSAVGVITDTQYF
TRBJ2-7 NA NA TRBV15 TGTGCCACCAGCAGAGATACGAACGGACAGCAGTACTTC CATSRDTNGQQYF
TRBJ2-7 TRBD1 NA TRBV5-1 TGCGCCAGCAGCCATGACAGGGGGCGTTACGAGCAGTACTTC CASSHDRGRYEQYF
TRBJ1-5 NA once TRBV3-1 TGTGCCAGCAGCCAAGATCTGGGGGCGATGGGCAATCAGCCCCAGCATTTT CASSQDLGAMGNQPQHF
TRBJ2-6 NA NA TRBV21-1 TGTGCCAGCAGCAAAGCGCAAACTAGCGGGACTGGGGCCAACGTCCTGACTTTC CASSKAQTSGTGANVLTF
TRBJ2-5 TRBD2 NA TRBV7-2 TGTGCCAGCAGCTTAGTGTTCGGGACTAGCGGGAGATATTACGAGACCCAGTACTTC CASSLVFGTSGRYYETQYF
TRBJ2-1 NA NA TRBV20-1 TGCAGTCCAACCGGGGGACTTCGGTCCTACAATGAGCAGTTCTTC CSPTGGLRSYNEQFF
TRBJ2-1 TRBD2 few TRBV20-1 TGCAGTGCTAGGCGGACTAGCGGGAGTATCAACAATGAGCAGTTCTTC CSARRTSGSINNEQFF
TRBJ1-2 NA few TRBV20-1 TGCAGTGCTAGGTTCCCCAGGGTAGGGTATGGCTACACCTTC CSARFPRVGYGYTF
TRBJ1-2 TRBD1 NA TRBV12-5 TGTGCTAGTGGTTTGGTAAGAAAGCAGGGGGACGACTATGGCTACACCTTC CASGLVRKQGDDYGYTF
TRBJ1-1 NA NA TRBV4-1 TGCGCCAGCAGCCAAGTCGGGCTACAGAAGGTCGCTGAAGCTTTCTTT CASSQVGLQKVAEAFF
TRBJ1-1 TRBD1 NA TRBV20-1 TGCAGTGCTCCCGACAGGGGGCAGTACACTGAAGCTTTCTTT CSAPDRGQYTEAFF
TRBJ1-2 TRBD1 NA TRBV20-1 TGCAGTGCTAGGAAGGGGGCCCTATCCTCTAACTATGGCTACACCTTC CSARKGALSSNYGYTF
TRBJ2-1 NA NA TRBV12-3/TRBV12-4 TGTGCCAGCAGTTTTTTTCCAGCGGGTTCTTATAAGCAGTTCTTC CASSFFPAGSYKQFF
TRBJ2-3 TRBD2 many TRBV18 TGTGCCAGCTCACCACTAGCGGGGTCTAGCACAGATACGCAGTATTTT CASSPLAGSSTDTQYF
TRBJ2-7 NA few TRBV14 TGTGCCAGCAGCCAGGGGAACCGCTACGAGCAGTACTTC CASSQGNRYEQYF